The 3 T cell receptor beta chains given below trace back to one sample, sequenced in a study of T cell responses to AZD1222 COVID-19 vaccine. Data came from immunoSEQ multiplex PCR; TCRdb stores just in-frame clones and leaves some out. The table includes roughly 120,000 clones, 70% to 90% detected once. Sequenced material: peripheral blood, taken on day 0 of AZD1222 vaccination. Receptors were obtained from an adult in good health.

This chain uses TRBV9 with TRBJ1-1; 7 bases agree with TRBD1. The ends lost 3 bases at V and 1 base at J; junction bases unmatched: 15. From germline, CDR1 is SGDLS and CDR2 YYNGEE. The CDR3 consists of 18 residues. The CDR3 nucleotides read TGTGCCAGCAGCGAGCCCCGGGACAGAGCCGCGTCGAACACTGAAGCTTTCTTT. Translation: CASSEPRDRAASNTEAFF.

V gene TRBV4-2 combines with J gene TRBJ1-6, with 7 bases aligning to TRBD1. Trimming took 8 bases from V and 5 from J; bases not matched to a gene: 6. Germline V gene data show CDR1 as LGHNA and CDR2 as YNFKEQ. This CDR3 is 14 amino acids long. The CDR3 DNA reads as TGTGCCAGCCAGGGGGGGTTCGATAATTCACCCCTCCACTTT. Amino acids: CASQGGFDNSPLHF.

J is TRBJ2-1 and V is TRBV30; D is uncertain. This CDR3 has 13 residues. Germline CDR1 is GTSNPN and CDR2 is SVGIG (reference sequence). V was trimmed by 0 bases and J by 4 bases, leaving 7 bases between them. CDR3 nucleotides: TGTGCCTGGAGTGTAGATTATTACAATGAGCAGTTCTTC. Protein: CAWSVDYYNEQFF.